This T cell receptor beta chain was recovered during a study of blood T cell repertoires in COVID-19. Study-wide context: The United States, Italy and Spain were the sources of the acute and convalescent COVID-19 samples. Nucleic acid was either cDNA or gDNA, and it came from T cells, B-cell-depleted T cells, or PBMCs.

Original data processing: Researchers report that nucleated cell counts were estimated from reference gene primer amplification. Measured with immunoSEQ multiplex PCR; TCRdb has only the in-frame clones, and not every one. That table gives V, J and clone size, and the DNA gave D and trimming. The sample consists of 250,000 or so clones, approximately 89% of them appearing once. Germline V gene lookup returns CDR1 KGHSH and CDR2 LQKENI. V shed 2 bases, J shed 0 bases, and the junction held 8 bases outside the gene matches. The CDR3 loop spans 17 amino acids. This receptor was identified in a man aged 35-49 years with active or convalescent COVID-19. The specimen sequenced was peripheral blood. The V gene is TRBV18, the J gene TRBJ2-7, with TRBD1 matching 9 bases. The CDR3 DNA reads as TGTGCCAGCTCACCAGCGCGCGGGACAGGGTTCTCCTACGAGCAGTACTTC. Protein product: CASSPARGTGFSYEQYF.